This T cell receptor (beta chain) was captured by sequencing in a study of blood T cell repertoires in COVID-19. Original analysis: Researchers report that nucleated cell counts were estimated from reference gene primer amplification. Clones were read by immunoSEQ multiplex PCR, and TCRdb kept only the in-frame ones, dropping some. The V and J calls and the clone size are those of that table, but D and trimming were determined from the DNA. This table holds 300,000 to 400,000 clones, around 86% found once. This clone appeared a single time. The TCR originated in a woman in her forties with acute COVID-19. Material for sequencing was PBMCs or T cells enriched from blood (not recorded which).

CDR3 protein: CASLHAERWFGNTIYF. CDR3 nucleotide sequence: TGTGCCAGCCTTCACGCGGAACGGTGGTTTGGAAACACCATATATTTT. J is TRBJ1-3 and V is TRBV7-9; D gene uncertain. The CDR3 has 16 amino acids. Germline CDR1 and CDR2: SEHNR and FQNEAQ (reference sequence). V was shortened by 8 bases and J by 3 bases, with 20 bases between the two germline ends.